This passage covers 31 T cell receptor beta chains from one sample sequenced in a study of blood T cell repertoires in COVID-19. Sequencing used immunoSEQ multiplex PCR; TCRdb keeps in-frame clones, though not all of them. The table shows approximately 250,000 clones, with roughly 84% occurring only once. The sequencing sample was made of peripheral blood. The receptors shown here come from a woman between 35 and 50 years old who had recovered from COVID-19.

This clone is a singleton in its sample. The chain combines TRBV4-2 with TRBJ2-3; a possible D gene is TRBD1 (6 bases). Trimming pared 3 bases from V and 1 base from J, leaving 11 bases between. Looked up from germline, CDR1 is LGHNA and CDR2 is YNFKEQ. The length of the CDR3 is 15 residues. The CDR3 DNA follows: TGTGCCAGCAGCCAGAGGGGGTCCCGCACAGATACGCAGTATTTT. This gives the protein CASSQRGSRTDTQYF.

The chain couples TRBV10-3 to TRBJ1-2; 9 nucleotides agree with TRBD1. The CDR3 runs to 15 residues. Germline trimming cut 6 bases from V and 6 bases from J; bases unmatched to any gene: 11. Germline V lookup: CDR1 ENHRY, CDR2 SYGVKD. The CDR3 here is CAISDPGQGAHGYTF. The CDR3 DNA is TGTGCCATCAGCGATCCGGGACAGGGAGCCCATGGCTACACCTTC.

Remarks on this clone: Other DNA sequences within the sample encode an identical CDR3. This sequence joins TRBV5-1 and TRBJ2-7; D may be TRBD2 (6 bases). Germline lookup yields CDR1 SGHRS and CDR2 YFSETQ. This CDR3 contains 14 residues. V shed 0 bases and J shed 4 bases, with 11 bases lying between them. This CDR3 is CASSLAPGVYEQYF. CDR3 DNA sequence: TGCGCCAGCAGCTTGGCACCGGGGGTGTACGAGCAGTACTTC.

The rearrangement links TRBV5-5 to TRBJ1-2; 8 nucleotides align to TRBD1. The V segment lost 4 bases and the J segment 4 bases; nucleotides outside the gene matches: 12. CDR3 length: 16 residues. The germline CDR1 and CDR2 sequences are SGHKS and YYEKEE (reference sequence). The CDR3 DNA follows: TGTGCCAGCAGCCTAAAACCGGGACAGGCTATCTATGGCTACACCTTC. This gives the protein CASSLKPGQAIYGYTF.

The rearrangement joins TRBV18 to TRBJ1-1; weak D call: TRBD1 (5 bases). The germline gives CDR1 KGHSH, CDR2 LQKENI. There are 15 residues in the CDR3. V gave up 6 bases and J gave up 5 bases, with 19 bases separating them. The CDR3 nucleotides are TGTGCCAGCTCTCCGGCATTAGGGGTGGGAACTGAAGCTTTCTTT. Translation: CASSPALGVGTEAFF.

This rearrangement joins TRBV2 to TRBJ1-3; D may be TRBD1 (5 bases). CDR1 is SNHLY and CDR2 is FYNNEI in the germline V gene. The CDR3 contains 15 residues. Trimming pared 3 bases from V and 2 bases from J, leaving 11 bases between. Here the CDR3 DNA reads TGTGCCAGCAGTGAGGCCGGGGGACCTGGAAACACCATATATTTT. Translated: CASSEAGGPGNTIYF.

This chain uses TRBV5-1 with TRBJ1-5; 7 bases line up with TRBD1. Germline CDR1 is SGHRS and CDR2 is YFSETQ. J was trimmed by 0 bases and V by 5 bases; bases with no gene match: 5. The CDR3 length is 15 residues. CDR3 loop: CASRLTGNSNQPQHF. CDR3 nucleotide sequence: TGCGCCAGCAGACTGACAGGGAATAGCAATCAGCCCCAGCATTTT.

The chain recombines TRBV19 with TRBJ1-1, with 7 positions matching TRBD1. J gave up 5 bases and V 4 bases, and 10 bases lay outside the gene matches. The CDR3 length is 15 residues. Germline lookup yields CDR1 LNHDA and CDR2 SQIVND (reference sequence). This CDR3 reads CASSTQGGAWTEAFF. In nucleotides, the CDR3 is TGTGCCAGTAGTACTCAAGGGGGCGCGTGGACTGAAGCTTTCTTT.

CDR3 sequence (DNA): TGTGCCAGCAGCCCGAGGGACAGGGGGAATACGCAGTATTTT. Translating it yields CASSPRDRGNTQYF. J is TRBJ2-3 and V is TRBV3-1 (or the pseudogene TRBV3-2), with 11 positions matching TRBD1. CDR3 length equals 14 residues. V trimming: 4 bases; J trimming: 7 bases; junction bases outside the gene matches: 4. The germline CDR1 and CDR2 sequences are LGHDT and YNNKEL (reference sequence).

The rearrangement joins TRBV28 to TRBJ1-2, with D perhaps matching TRBD1 (5 bases). This CDR3 spans 13 amino acids. Per the germline V gene, CDR1 is MDHEN and CDR2 is SYDVKM. V dropped 2 bases and J dropped 6 bases, with 10 bases sitting between them. Here the CDR3 DNA reads TGTGCCAGCAGTTTAGAAGCAGGGAATGGCTACACCTTC. Amino acid sequence: CASSLEAGNGYTF.

The rearrangement joins TRBV5-4 to TRBJ2-6; tentatively, D is TRBD1 (5 bases). The CDR3 covers 15 residues. Germline V gene data show CDR1 as SGHNT and CDR2 as YYREEE (reference sequence). V lost 4 bases and J lost 1, with 9 bases in between. CDR3 amino acids: CASSADKSGANVLTF. CDR3 DNA sequence: TGTGCCAGCAGCGCGGACAAGTCTGGGGCCAACGTCCTGACTTTC.

V is TRBV4-2 and J is TRBJ2-5; tentatively, D is TRBD2 (7 bases). Trimming took 0 bases from V and 5 from J, leaving 13 bases between them. This CDR3 is built from 15 residues. CDR1 is LGHNA, CDR2 YNFKEQ, per germline. Here the CDR3 reads CASSQDVGGLETQYF. The CDR3 region has the DNA TGTGCCAGCAGCCAAGATGTGGGGGGGCTGGAGACCCAGTACTTC.

The chain has TRBV28 and TRBJ1-2, with TRBD1 as a possible D gene (5 bases). Germline CDR1 is MDHEN and CDR2 is SYDVKM. CDR3 size: 14 residues. Trimming cost V 3 bases and J 0 bases, with 8 bases left between them. Here the CDR3 DNA reads TGTGCCAGCAGTTTGGGGCCCTCTAACTATGGCTACACCTTC. Its translation is CASSLGPSNYGYTF.

The rearrangement joins TRBV7-6 to TRBJ1-3; D is undetermined. The CDR3 loop spans 15 amino acids. CDR1 is SGHVS, CDR2 FNYEAQ, per germline. Trimming removed 0 bases from V and 0 bases from J, with 6 bases in between. Here the CDR3 reads CASSLAGHSGNTIYF. The CDR3 bases are TGTGCCAGCAGCTTAGCTGGCCACTCTGGAAACACCATATATTTT.

This clone appeared once. The rearrangement joins TRBV5-6 to TRBJ2-3; TRBD2 matches 9 bases. Germline CDR1 and CDR2: SGHDT and YYEEEE. J was trimmed by 6 bases and V by 5 bases; bases with no gene match: 7. This CDR3 has 14 residues. The CDR3 DNA reads as TGTGCCAGCAGACTTAGCGGGGGATCGGATACGCAGTATTTT. It codes for CASRLSGGSDTQYF.

The genes are TRBV6-6 and TRBJ2-7; D is ambiguous. This CDR3 has 16 amino acids. The germline V gene has CDR1 MNHNY and CDR2 SVGAGI (reference sequence). V was shortened by 3 bases and J by 3 bases, with 18 bases between the two germline ends. The CDR3 DNA is TGTGCCAGCAGTTATCAACCCCACCGGCTAGGCTACGAGCAGTACTTC. Residues: CASSYQPHRLGYEQYF.

The chain recombines TRBV12-3 or TRBV12-4 with TRBJ2-2; D is perhaps TRBD1 (5 bases). The V end lost 6 bases, the J end lost 6 bases, and 11 bases lay between the germline ends. The CDR3 contains 13 residues. Here the CDR3 DNA reads TGTGCCAGCAGCCCGCAGGGTTCCGGGGAGCTGTTTTTT. Translating it yields CASSPQGSGELFF.

The rearrangement joins TRBV2 to TRBJ1-6, with D perhaps TRBD1 (6 bases). Germline V gene sequence: CDR1 SNHLY, CDR2 FYNNEI. V lost 6 bases and J lost 0, with 15 bases in between. CDR3 length: 17 amino acids. Written as DNA, the CDR3 is TGTGCCAGCAGCGGAAACAGGGAAAGCTCCTATAATTCACCCCTCCACTTT. Amino acid sequence: CASSGNRESSYNSPLHF.

CDR3 in amino acids: CASSQQGVTLETQYF. The CDR3 nucleotides read TGCGCCAGCAGCCAGCAGGGGGTTACTTTAGAGACCCAGTACTTC. The chain combines TRBV5-1 with TRBJ2-5; TRBD1 agrees at 7 bases. CDR3 length: 15 residues. J was trimmed by 4 bases and V by 4 bases; bases with no gene match: 10. CDR1 is SGHRS and CDR2 is YFSETQ in the germline V gene.

The chain links TRBV3-1 (or the pseudogene TRBV3-2) to TRBJ2-1, with a weak D call TRBD1 (5 bases). Looked up from germline, CDR1 is LGHDT and CDR2 is YNNKEL (reference sequence). Trimming cost V 4 bases and J 8 bases, with 12 bases left between them. The CDR3 has 13 residues. The CDR3 DNA reads TGTGCCAGCAGCCTTGGGGCCTGGGATGAGCAGTTCTTC. Translation gives CASSLGAWDEQFF.

The chain has TRBV4-1 and TRBJ2-7; possible D gene TRBD1, 7 bases. The ends were cut back, 2 bases at V and 1 base at J, with 12 bases in the middle. Germline CDR1 reads MGHRA; CDR2 reads YSYEKL. This CDR3 comprises 15 residues. This CDR3 is CASSQYSGGSYEQYF. CDR3 nucleotides: TGCGCCAGCAGCCAATACTCAGGGGGGTCCTACGAGCAGTACTTC.

This clone was seen only once. The rearrangement uses TRBV10-3 and TRBJ2-7; 7 bases map to TRBD1. The germline V gene has CDR1 ENHRY and CDR2 SYGVKD. The CDR3 runs to 11 residues. Germline trimming cut 5 bases from V and 5 bases from J; bases unmatched to any gene: 0. This chain's CDR3 is CAISTGDEQYF. The CDR3, as DNA: TGTGCCATCAGTACAGGGGACGAGCAGTACTTC.

J is TRBJ2-1 and V is TRBV5-1, with D perhaps TRBD1 (5 bases). The germline CDR1 and CDR2 sequences are SGHRS and YFSETQ. V was pared by 3 bases and J by 5 bases, with 9 bases between. The length of the CDR3 is 13 residues. The CDR3 region is CASSSRGNNEQFF. The CDR3 DNA follows: TGCGCCAGCAGCTCTAGGGGTAACAATGAGCAGTTCTTC.

The CDR3 region has the DNA TGTGCCAGCAGCCTCGGACAGGGCCTATCTGGGGCCAACGTCCTGACTTTC. It translates to CASSLGQGLSGANVLTF. The rearrangement links TRBV3-1 (or the pseudogene TRBV3-2) to TRBJ2-6; TRBD1 matches at 8 bases. J lost 1 base, V lost 4 bases, and 6 bases had no gene match. CDR1 and CDR2 (germline): LGHDT, YNNKEL (reference sequence). The length of the CDR3 is 17 residues.

This chain joins TRBV7-8 and TRBJ2-3; D remains unclear. CDR1 and CDR2 from the germline V gene are SGHVS and FQNEAQ. This CDR3 contains 12 residues. Trimming shortened V by 5 bases and J by 3 bases, and 6 bases separated the two germline ends. The CDR3 reads CASSLITDTQYF. CDR3 coding DNA: TGTGCCAGCAGCCTTATAACAGATACGCAGTATTTT.

Only a few counts were recorded for this clone. The chain employs TRBV7-6 and TRBJ2-5, with D possibly TRBD1 on 6 matching bases. Per the germline V gene, CDR1 is SGHVS and CDR2 is FNYEAQ. V was pared by 1 base and J by 1 base, with 10 bases between. This CDR3 is 15 amino acids long. The CDR3 sequence is CASSLGGHLQETQYF. The DNA for the CDR3 is TGTGCCAGCAGCTTAGGGGGACACCTCCAAGAGACCCAGTACTTC.

V gene TRBV5-1 combines with J gene TRBJ2-7; 10 nucleotides line up with TRBD2. This CDR3 spans 16 amino acids. J was trimmed by 4 bases and V by 0 bases; bases with no gene match: 7. The V gene's germline CDR1 is SGHRS and CDR2 YFSETQ. The DNA of the CDR3 is TGCGCCAGCAGCTTGGCCCCCAGCGGGGGGGAATACGAGCAGTACTTC. Translating it yields CASSLAPSGGEYEQYF.

This clone was picked up a small number of times. The gene calls are TRBV27 and TRBJ1-5; D might be TRBD1 (6 bases). The germline gives CDR1 MNHEY, CDR2 SMNVEV (reference sequence). This CDR3 is 15 amino acids long. The V end lost 3 bases, the J end lost 2 bases, and 11 bases lay between the germline ends. As DNA, the CDR3 is TGTGCCAGCAGTTTCCAGGGGTCGGGCAATCAGCCCCAGCATTTT. It encodes CASSFQGSGNQPQHF.

The chain couples TRBV27 to TRBJ1-3; 7 nucleotides match TRBD1. This CDR3 contains 15 residues. The germline CDR1 and CDR2 sequences are MNHEY and SMNVEV (reference sequence). Losses at the gene ends were 5 bases for V and 4 bases for J; bases not matched to a gene: 8. CDR3 nucleotide sequence: TGTGCCAGCAGTAGACAGGGAAGTGCCGGAAACACCATATATTTT. It encodes CASSRQGSAGNTIYF.

The chain joins TRBV3-1 (or the pseudogene TRBV3-2) to TRBJ1-1; D gene unclear. The V end was cut by 5 bases, the J end by 5 bases, with 21 bases between. CDR1 LGHDT and CDR2 YNNKEL come from the germline V gene (reference sequence). CDR3 length equals 16 residues. Here the CDR3 DNA reads TGTGCCAGCAGCAAAGCGGGTCGGCTGCCGGGGACTGAAGCTTTCTTT. Translating gives CASSKAGRLPGTEAFF.

The chain has TRBV29-1 and TRBJ1-3, with D perhaps TRBD1 (5 bases). CDR1 is SQVTM, CDR2 ANQGSEA, per germline. The CDR3 runs 12 residues. V shed 2 bases and J shed 3 bases, with 5 bases lying between them. CDR3 sequence: CSVEQGGNTIYF. DNA of the CDR3: TGCAGCGTTGAACAGGGTGGAAACACCATATATTTT.